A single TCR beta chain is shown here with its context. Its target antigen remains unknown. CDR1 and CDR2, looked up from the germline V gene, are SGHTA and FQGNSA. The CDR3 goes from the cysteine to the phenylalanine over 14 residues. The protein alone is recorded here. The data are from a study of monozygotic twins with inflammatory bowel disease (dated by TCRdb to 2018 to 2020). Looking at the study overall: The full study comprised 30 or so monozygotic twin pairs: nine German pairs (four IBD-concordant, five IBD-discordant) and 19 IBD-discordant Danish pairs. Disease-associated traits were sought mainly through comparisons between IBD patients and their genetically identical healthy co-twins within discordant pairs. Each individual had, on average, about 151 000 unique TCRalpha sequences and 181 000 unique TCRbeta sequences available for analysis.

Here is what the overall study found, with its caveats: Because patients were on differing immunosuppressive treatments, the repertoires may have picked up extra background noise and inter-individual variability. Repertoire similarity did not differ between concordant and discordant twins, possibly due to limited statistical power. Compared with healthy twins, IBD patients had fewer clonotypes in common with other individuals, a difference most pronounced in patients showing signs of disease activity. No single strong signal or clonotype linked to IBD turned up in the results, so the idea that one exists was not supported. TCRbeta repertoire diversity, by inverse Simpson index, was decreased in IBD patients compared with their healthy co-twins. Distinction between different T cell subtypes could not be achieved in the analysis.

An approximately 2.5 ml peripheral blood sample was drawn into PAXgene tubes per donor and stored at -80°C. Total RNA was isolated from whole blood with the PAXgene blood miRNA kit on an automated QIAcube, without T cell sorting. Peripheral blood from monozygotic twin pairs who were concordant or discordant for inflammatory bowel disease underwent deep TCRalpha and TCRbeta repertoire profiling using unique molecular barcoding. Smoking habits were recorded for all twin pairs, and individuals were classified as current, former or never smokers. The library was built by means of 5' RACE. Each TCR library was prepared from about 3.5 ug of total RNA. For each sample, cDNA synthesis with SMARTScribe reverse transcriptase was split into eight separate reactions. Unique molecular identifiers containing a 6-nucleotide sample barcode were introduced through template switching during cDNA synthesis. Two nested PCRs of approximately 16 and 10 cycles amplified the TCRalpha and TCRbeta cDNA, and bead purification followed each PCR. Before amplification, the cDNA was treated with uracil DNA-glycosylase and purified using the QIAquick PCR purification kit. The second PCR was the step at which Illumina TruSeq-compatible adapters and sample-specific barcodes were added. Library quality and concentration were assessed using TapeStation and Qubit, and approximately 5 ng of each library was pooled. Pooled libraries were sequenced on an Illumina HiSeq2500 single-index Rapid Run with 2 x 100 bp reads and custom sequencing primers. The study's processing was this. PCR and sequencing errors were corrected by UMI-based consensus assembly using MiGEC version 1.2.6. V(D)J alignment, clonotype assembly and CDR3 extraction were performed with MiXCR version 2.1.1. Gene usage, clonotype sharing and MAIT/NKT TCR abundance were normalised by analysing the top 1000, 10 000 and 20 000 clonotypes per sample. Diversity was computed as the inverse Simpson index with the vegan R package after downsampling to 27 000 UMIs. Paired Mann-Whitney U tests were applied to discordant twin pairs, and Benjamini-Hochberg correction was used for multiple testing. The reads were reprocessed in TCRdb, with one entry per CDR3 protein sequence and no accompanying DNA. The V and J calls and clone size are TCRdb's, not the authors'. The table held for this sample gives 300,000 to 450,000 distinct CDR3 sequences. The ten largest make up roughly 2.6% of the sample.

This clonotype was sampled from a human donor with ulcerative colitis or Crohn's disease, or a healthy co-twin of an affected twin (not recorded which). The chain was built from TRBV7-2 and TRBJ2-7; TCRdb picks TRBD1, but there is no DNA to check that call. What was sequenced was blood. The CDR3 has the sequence CASSFLGPLDEQYF. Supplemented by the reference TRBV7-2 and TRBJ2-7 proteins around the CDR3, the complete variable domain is GAGVSQSPSNKVTEKGKDVELRCDPISGHTALYWYRQSLGQGLEFLIYFQGNSAPDKSGLPSDRFSAERTGGSVSTLTIQRTQQEDSAVYLCASSFLGPLDEQYFGPGTRLTVT.